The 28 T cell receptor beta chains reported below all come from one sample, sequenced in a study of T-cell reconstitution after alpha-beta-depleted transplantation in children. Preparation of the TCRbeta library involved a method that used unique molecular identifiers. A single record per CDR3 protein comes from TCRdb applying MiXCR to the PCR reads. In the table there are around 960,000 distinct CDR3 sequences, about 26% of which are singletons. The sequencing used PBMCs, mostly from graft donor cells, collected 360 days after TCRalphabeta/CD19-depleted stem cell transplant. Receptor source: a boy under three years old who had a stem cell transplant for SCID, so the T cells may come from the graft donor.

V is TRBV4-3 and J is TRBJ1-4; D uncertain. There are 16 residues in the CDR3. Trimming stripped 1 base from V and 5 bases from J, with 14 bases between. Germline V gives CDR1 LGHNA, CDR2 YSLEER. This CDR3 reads CASSQATIGSNEKLFF. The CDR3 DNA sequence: TGCGCCAGCAGCCAAGCAACCATAGGGAGCAATGAAAAACTGTTTTTT.

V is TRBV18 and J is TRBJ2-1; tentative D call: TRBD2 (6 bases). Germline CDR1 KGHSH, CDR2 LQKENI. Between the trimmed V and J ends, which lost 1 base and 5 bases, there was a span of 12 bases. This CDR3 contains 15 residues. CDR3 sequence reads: CASSPRLAMDNEQFF. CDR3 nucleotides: TGTGCCAGCTCACCACGGCTAGCGATGGACAATGAGCAGTTCTTC.

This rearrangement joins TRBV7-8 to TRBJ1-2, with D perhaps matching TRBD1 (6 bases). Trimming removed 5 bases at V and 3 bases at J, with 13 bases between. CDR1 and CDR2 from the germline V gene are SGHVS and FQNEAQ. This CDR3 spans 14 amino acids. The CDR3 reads CASSPGQLDYGYTF. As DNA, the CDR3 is TGTGCCAGCAGCCCTGGACAGTTGGACTATGGCTACACCTTC.

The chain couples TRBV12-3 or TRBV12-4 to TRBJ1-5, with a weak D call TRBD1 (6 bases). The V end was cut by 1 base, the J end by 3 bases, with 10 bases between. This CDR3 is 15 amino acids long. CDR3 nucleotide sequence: TGTGCCAGCAGTTTAGAGAGGGGGGTCAATCAGCCCCAGCATTTT. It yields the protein CASSLERGVNQPQHF.

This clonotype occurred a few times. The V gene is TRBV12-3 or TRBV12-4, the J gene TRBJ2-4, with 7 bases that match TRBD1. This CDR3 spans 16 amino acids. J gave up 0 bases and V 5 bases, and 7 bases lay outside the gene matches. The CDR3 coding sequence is TGTGCCAGCAGTCCACTTACAGGGGTAGCCAAAAACATTCAGTACTTC. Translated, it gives CASSPLTGVAKNIQYF.

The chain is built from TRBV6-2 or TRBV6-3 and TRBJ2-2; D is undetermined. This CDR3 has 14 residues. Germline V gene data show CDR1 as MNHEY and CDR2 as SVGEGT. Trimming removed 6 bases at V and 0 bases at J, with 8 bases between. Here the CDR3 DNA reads TGTGCCAGCAGAACTCCAACGAACACCGGGGAGCTGTTTTTT. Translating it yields CASRTPTNTGELFF.

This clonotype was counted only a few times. The CDR3 reads CASTWRGPQPQHF. CDR3 coding DNA: TGTGCCAGCACTTGGAGGGGACCTCAGCCCCAGCATTTT. This sequence joins TRBV28 and TRBJ1-5, with D perhaps matching TRBD1 (5 bases). Germline loops: CDR1 MDHEN, CDR2 SYDVKM. This CDR3 has 13 amino acids. Deletions cut 7 bases from V and 6 bases from J, with 13 bases between.

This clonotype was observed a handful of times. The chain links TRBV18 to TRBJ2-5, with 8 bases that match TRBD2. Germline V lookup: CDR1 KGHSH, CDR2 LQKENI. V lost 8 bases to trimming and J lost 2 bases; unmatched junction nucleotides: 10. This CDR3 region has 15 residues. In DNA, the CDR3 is TGTGCCAGCACGATTTCGCGGGGGGTACAAGAGACCCAGTACTTC. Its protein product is CASTISRGVQETQYF.

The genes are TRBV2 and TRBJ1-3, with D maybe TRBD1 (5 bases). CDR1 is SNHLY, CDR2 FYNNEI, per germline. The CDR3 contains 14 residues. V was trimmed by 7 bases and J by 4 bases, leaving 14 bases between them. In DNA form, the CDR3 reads TGTGCCAGCACTGACAGAACCAGGGGAAACACCATATATTTT. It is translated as CASTDRTRGNTIYF. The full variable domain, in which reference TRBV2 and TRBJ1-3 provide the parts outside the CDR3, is EPEVTQTPSHQVTQMGQEVILRCVPISNHLYFYWYRQILGQKVEFLVSFYNNEISEKSEIFDDQFSVERPDGSNFTLKIRSTKLEDSAMYFCASTDRTRGNTIYFGEGSWLTVV.

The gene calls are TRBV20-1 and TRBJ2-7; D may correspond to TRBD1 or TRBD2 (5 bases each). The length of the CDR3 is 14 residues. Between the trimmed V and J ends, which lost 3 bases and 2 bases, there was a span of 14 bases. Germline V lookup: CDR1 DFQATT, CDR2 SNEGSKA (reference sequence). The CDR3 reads CSASPGTAAYEQYF. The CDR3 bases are TGCAGTGCTAGCCCTGGGACCGCCGCCTACGAGCAGTACTTC.

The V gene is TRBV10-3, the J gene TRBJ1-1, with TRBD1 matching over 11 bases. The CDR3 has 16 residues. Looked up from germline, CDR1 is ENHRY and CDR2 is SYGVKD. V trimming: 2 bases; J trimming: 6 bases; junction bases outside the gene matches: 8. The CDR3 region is CAISEGPDRGQPEAFF. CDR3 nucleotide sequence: TGTGCCATCAGTGAGGGTCCGGACAGGGGGCAGCCTGAAGCTTTCTTT.

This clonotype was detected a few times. Written as DNA, the CDR3 is TGTGCCAGTGGACAGGGGATGGCCACTGAAGCTTTCTTT. This encodes CASGQGMATEAFF. The J gene is TRBJ1-1, the V gene TRBV7-2, with 9 nucleotides matching TRBD1. The J segment lost 4 bases and the V segment lost 9 bases, leaving 6 bases of the junction unmatched. The germline V gene has CDR1 SGHTA and CDR2 FQGNSA. CDR3 length equals 13 residues.

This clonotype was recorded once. The CDR3 reads CASSSQQGDYGYTF. The CDR3 region has the DNA TGTGCCAGCAGCTCCCAGCAGGGCGACTATGGCTACACCTTC. The chain recombines TRBV7-8 with TRBJ1-2, with D tentatively TRBD1 (5 bases). Germline V lookup: CDR1 SGHVS, CDR2 FQNEAQ. V was trimmed by 4 bases and J by 3 bases, leaving 12 bases between them. CDR3 length: 14 residues. Looking up the rest from reference TRBV7-8 and TRBJ1-2 gives the full variable domain: GAGVSQSPRYKVAKRGQDVALRCDPISGHVSLFWYQQALGQGPEFLTYFQNEAQLDKSGLPSDRFFAERPEGSVSTLKIQRTQQEDSAVYLCASSSQQGDYGYTFGSGTRLTVV.

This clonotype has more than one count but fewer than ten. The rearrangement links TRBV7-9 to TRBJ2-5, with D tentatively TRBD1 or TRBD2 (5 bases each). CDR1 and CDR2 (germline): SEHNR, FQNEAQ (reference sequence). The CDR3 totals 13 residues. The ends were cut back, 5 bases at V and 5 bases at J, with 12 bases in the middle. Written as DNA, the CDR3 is TGTGCCAGCAGCCCCGGGGCTTATGAGACCCAGTACTTC. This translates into CASSPGAYETQYF.

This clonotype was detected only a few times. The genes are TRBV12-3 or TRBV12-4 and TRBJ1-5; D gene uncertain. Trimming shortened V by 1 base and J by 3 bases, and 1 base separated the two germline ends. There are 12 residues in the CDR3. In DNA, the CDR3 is TGTGCCAGCAGTTTAGTCAATCAGCCCCAGCATTTT. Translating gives CASSLVNQPQHF.

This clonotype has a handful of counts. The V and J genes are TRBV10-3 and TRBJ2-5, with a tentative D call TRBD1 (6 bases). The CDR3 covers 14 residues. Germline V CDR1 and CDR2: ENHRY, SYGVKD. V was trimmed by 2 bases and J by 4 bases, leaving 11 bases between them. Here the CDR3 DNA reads TGTGCCATCAGTGAGACACAGGGTAGAGAGACCCAGTACTTC. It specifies CAISETQGRETQYF.

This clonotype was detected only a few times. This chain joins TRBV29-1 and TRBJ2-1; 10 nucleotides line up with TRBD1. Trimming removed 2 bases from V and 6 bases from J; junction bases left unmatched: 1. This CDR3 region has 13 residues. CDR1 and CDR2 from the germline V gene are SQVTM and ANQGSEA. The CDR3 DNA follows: TGCAGCGTTGAAAGGACAGGGGGCAATGAGCAGTTCTTC. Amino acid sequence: CSVERTGGNEQFF.

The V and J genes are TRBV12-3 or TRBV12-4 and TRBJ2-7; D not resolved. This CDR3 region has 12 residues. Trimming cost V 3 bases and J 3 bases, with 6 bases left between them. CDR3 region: CASSLKDYEQYF. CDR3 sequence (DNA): TGTGCCAGCAGTTTGAAGGACTACGAGCAGTACTTC.

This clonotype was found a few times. For the CDR3, the DNA is TGTGCCAGCAGCTTGACTAGCGGAAGGGGCACAGATACGCAGTATTTT. Translated: CASSLTSGRGTDTQYF. The rearrangement uses TRBV11-2 and TRBJ2-3; 9 bases agree with TRBD2. This CDR3 spans 16 amino acids. The germline gives CDR1 SGHAT, CDR2 FQNNGV. The junction had 5 bases not matched to a gene; V was cut back by 3 bases and J by 1 base.

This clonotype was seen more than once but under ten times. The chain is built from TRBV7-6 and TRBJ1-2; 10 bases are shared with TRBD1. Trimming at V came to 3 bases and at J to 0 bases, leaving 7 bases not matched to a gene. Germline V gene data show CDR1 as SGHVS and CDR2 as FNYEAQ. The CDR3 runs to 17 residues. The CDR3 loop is CASSLATGTGANYGYTF. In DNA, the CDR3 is TGTGCCAGCAGCTTGGCCACCGGGACAGGGGCTAACTATGGCTACACCTTC.

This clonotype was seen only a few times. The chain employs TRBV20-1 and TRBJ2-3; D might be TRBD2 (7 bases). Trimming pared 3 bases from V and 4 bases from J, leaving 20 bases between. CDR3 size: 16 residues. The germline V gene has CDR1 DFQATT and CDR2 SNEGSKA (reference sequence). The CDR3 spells CSARSRGGAGPDTQYF. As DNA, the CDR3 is TGCAGTGCTAGGTCCCGAGGGGGGGCCGGGCCAGATACGCAGTATTTT.

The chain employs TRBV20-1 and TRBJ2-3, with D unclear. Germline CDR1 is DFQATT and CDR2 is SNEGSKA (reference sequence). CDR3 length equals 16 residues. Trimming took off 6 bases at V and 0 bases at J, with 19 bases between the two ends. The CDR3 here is CSARVPLHPSTDTQYF. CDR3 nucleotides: TGCAGTGCCCGAGTCCCCCTGCACCCTAGCACAGATACGCAGTATTTT.

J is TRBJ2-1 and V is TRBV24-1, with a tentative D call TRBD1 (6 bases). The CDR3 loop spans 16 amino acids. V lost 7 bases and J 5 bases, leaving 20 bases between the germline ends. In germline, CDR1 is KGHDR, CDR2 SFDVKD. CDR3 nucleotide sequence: TGTGCCACCAGCCATGCCAGCGTTACAGGGAACAATGAGCAGTTCTTC. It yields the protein CATSHASVTGNNEQFF.

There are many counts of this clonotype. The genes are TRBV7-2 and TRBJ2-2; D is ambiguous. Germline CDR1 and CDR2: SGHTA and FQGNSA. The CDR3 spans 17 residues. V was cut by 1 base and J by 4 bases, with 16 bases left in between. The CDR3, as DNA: TGTGCCAGCAGCTTAGTACAAAAGGGTTATCGCACCGGGGAGCTGTTTTTT. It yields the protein CASSLVQKGYRTGELFF. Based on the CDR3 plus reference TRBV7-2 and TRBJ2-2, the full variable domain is GAGVSQSPSNKVTEKGKDVELRCDPISGHTALYWYRQSLGQGLEFLIYFQGNSAPDKSGLPSDRFSAERTGGSVSTLTIQRTQQEDSAVYLCASSLVQKGYRTGELFFGEGSRLTVL.

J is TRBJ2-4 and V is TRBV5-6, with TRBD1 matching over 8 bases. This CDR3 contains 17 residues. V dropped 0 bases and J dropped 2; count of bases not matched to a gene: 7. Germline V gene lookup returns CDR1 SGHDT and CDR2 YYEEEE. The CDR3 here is CASSLAGQGITKNIQYF. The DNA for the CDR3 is TGTGCCAGCAGCTTGGCCGGACAGGGTATAACCAAAAACATTCAGTACTTC.

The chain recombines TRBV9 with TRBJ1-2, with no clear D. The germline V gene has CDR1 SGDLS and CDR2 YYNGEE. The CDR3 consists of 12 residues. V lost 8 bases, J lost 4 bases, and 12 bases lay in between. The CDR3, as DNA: TGTGCCAGTAGAGCTTCCGTCTATGGCTACACCTTC. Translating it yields CASRASVYGYTF. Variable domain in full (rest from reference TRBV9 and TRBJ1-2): DSGVTQTPKHLITATGQRVTLRCSPRSGDLSVYWYQQSLDQGLQFLIQYYNGEERAKGNILERFSAQQFPDLHSELNLSSLELGDSALYFCASRASVYGYTFGSGTRLTVV.

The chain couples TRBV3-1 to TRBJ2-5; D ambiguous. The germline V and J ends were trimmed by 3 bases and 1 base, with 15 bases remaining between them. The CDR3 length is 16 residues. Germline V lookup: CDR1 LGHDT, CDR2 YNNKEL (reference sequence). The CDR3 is CASSHPIYWGQETQYF. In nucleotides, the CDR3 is TGTGCCAGCAGCCACCCGATATATTGGGGCCAAGAGACCCAGTACTTC.

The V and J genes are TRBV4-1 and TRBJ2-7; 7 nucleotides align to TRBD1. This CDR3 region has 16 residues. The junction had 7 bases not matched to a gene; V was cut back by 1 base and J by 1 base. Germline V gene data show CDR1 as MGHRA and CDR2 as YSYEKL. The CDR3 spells CASSQAGTVDSYEQYF. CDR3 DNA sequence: TGCGCCAGCAGCCAAGCTGGGACAGTTGATTCCTACGAGCAGTACTTC.